This TCR beta chain was sequenced for a study of T cells in women clearing cervical HPV infection. Whole-study context: HLA type stays a possible confounder, typing being limited.

This CDR3 contains 16 residues. Germline CDR1 LNHDA, CDR2 SQIVND (reference sequence). Points on this clone: The antigen is unknown. The read terminates 3 residues ahead of where the CDR3 ends, so the germline J gene completes it.

TCRdb's table, derived via immunoSEQ multiplex PCR, lists solely in-frame clones and lacks some. Its table lists tens of thousands of clones. Study-level points and caveats: CIN3+ cases had significantly higher TCR richness than controls; evenness did not differ. TRBV6-7 abundance was lower in cases than controls (0.11% versus 0.16%).

The chain employs TRBV19 and TRBJ2-4; TRBD1 is a possible D gene (5 bases). The TCR originated in a woman aged 18-70 years with a cervical HPV16 infection that either progressed to CIN3+ or cleared (not recorded which). Material for sequencing was blood buffy coat. Incomplete CDR3 DNA: TGTGCCAGTAGTATGCTCCGCGCAGGGCGTAACTATGGT. Amino acid sequence: CASSMLRAGRNYG. In full, the CDR3 is CASSMLRAGRNYGQYF.